The 26 T cell receptor beta chains below all came from one sample that was sequenced in a study of CD8+ T cells in alopecia areata (dated 2018 in TCRdb). The library was generated by the immunoSEQ multiplex PCR assay. To provide template for TCR sequencing, every sample had RNA extracted and reverse transcribed into cDNA. TCRdb re-hosts the immuneACCESS table, in-frame sequences only. Its copies lack some clones; in the studies checked, an unresolved V gene accounts for under half of them, and the cause for the rest is not known. This sample gives roughly 200,000 clones in total; 50% to 65% of them show up just once. The ten largest account for 10% to 12% of the sample. The time point label, as the study defines it: about 25 weeks on oral tofacitinib. Explained via the paper, the treatment or condition label denotes: oral pan-JAK inhibitor, 5-10 mg twice daily. Specimen: CD8+ T cells sorted from blood, collected at week 24, from a patient treated with tofacitinib. Receptors originate from a human donor with alopecia areata.

The chain links TRBV6-1 to TRBJ1-5; TRBD1 aligns across 8 bases. Losses at the gene ends were 2 bases for V and 5 bases for J; bases not matched to a gene: 8. CDR3 length: 16 residues. CDR1 is MNHNS, CDR2 SASEGT, per germline. The CDR3 is CASSELETGDYQPQHF. The CDR3 nucleotides read TGTGCCAGCAGTGAACTCGAGACAGGGGATTATCAGCCCCAGCATTTT.

This clone appeared a few times. The V and J genes are TRBV6-4 and TRBJ1-1; D is possibly TRBD1 (5 bases). The V end was cut by 3 bases, the J end by 5 bases, with 10 bases between. Germline CDR1 reads MRHNA; CDR2 reads SNTAGT. The CDR3 length is 13 residues. The DNA for the CDR3 is TGTGCCAGCAGTGAAAACGAGGGGACTGAAGCTTTCTTT. It specifies CASSENEGTEAFF.

V usage is TRBV6-6 and J usage is TRBJ1-6, with a tentative D call TRBD1 (5 bases). The CDR3 runs to 15 residues. Germline V gene lookup returns CDR1 MNHNY and CDR2 SVGAGI (reference sequence). Trimming cost V 0 bases and J 6 bases, with 9 bases left between them. The CDR3 protein is CASSYSGEGNSPLHF. The CDR3 nucleotides are TGTGCCAGCAGTTACTCGGGGGAAGGTAATTCACCCCTCCACTTT.

CDR3 residues: CASSITGTGLSYEQYF. As DNA, the CDR3 is TGTGCCAGTAGTATTACCGGGACTGGGCTAAGCTACGAGCAGTACTTC. V is TRBV19 and J is TRBJ2-7; D is perhaps TRBD2 (6 bases). The germline V gene encodes CDR1 LNHDA and CDR2 SQIVND (reference sequence). The CDR3 contains 16 residues. Trimming took off 3 bases at V and 3 bases at J, with 18 bases between the two ends. The full variable domain, rest sourced from reference TRBV19 and TRBJ2-7, is DGGITQSPKYLFRKEGQNVTLSCEQNLNHDAMYWYRQDPGQGLRLIYYSQIVNDFQKGDIAEGYSVSREKKESFPLTVTSAQKNPTAFYLCASSITGTGLSYEQYFGPGTRLTVT.

The rearrangement joins TRBV15 to TRBJ1-2, with TRBD1 matching 8 bases. Germline lookup yields CDR1 LNHNV and CDR2 YYDKDF (reference sequence). This CDR3 spans 20 amino acids. V trimming: 3 bases; J trimming: 3 bases; junction bases outside the gene matches: 21. CDR3 coding DNA: TGTGCCACCAGCAGCGCTACCTTCCGGGACAGGTCGCCTGAGTACTATGGCTACACCTTC. Amino acid sequence: CATSSATFRDRSPEYYGYTF.

This clone has a single count. The chain combines TRBV5-1 with TRBJ2-2, with TRBD1 matching 10 bases. J lost 4 bases, V lost 4 bases, and 7 bases had no gene match. CDR3 length equals 16 residues. Germline loops: CDR1 SGHRS, CDR2 YFSETQ. CDR3 residues: CASSQGQGKFTGELFF. The CDR3, as DNA: TGCGCCAGCAGCCAGGGACAGGGGAAATTCACCGGGGAGCTGTTTTTT.

The chain employs TRBV5-6 and TRBJ1-2; no reliable D call. Germline V CDR1 and CDR2: SGHDT, YYEEEE. This CDR3 is 13 amino acids long. The V end was cut by 4 bases, the J end by 2 bases, with 9 bases between. This CDR3 reads CASSATMNYGYTF. The CDR3 DNA sequence: TGTGCCAGCAGCGCGACGATGAACTATGGCTACACCTTC.

This chain connects TRBV7-8 to TRBJ2-1; TRBD2 aligns across 8 bases. The CDR3 spans 14 residues. Trimming cost V 5 bases and J 8 bases; bases outside gene matches: 8. CDR1 and CDR2 from the germline V gene are SGHVS and FQNEAQ. CDR3 loop: CASSQPGGADEQFF. Here the CDR3 DNA reads TGTGCCAGCAGCCAACCCGGGGGGGCGGATGAGCAGTTCTTC.

This clone was recorded a few times. V is TRBV5-6 and J is TRBJ1-2, with a possible D match to TRBD1 (6 bases). Deletions cut 4 bases from V and 3 bases from J, with 10 bases between. The CDR3 is 13 amino acids. Germline-derived CDR1 and CDR2 are SGHDT and YYEEEE. The CDR3 DNA follows: TGTGCCAGCAGCAGAAGACAGGACTATGGCTACACCTTC. This gives the protein CASSRRQDYGYTF.

This rearrangement joins TRBV25-1 to TRBJ1-1; unclear D gene. CDR3 size: 11 residues. Germline V CDR1 and CDR2: MGHDK, SYGVNS. Trimming removed 7 bases from V and 0 bases from J, with 3 bases in between. CDR3: CASTLNTEAFF. DNA of the CDR3: TGTGCCAGCACATTGAACACTGAAGCTTTCTTT.

This rearrangement joins TRBV6-5 to TRBJ2-3; 13 bases are shared with TRBD2. Losses at the gene ends were 6 bases for V and 4 bases for J; bases not matched to a gene: 1. Germline CDR1 MNHEY, CDR2 SVGAGI. The CDR3 totals 14 residues. The CDR3 loop reads CASSGTSGADTQYF. The CDR3 region has the DNA TGTGCCAGCAGCGGGACTAGCGGGGCAGATACGCAGTATTTT.

DNA for the CDR3: TGTGCCAGCAGCCCCCCCGGGGGGCGGATAGAGCAGTTCTTC. Translated, it gives CASSPPGGRIEQFF. The chain joins TRBV7-9 to TRBJ2-1, with TRBD2 as a possible D gene (7 bases). CDR3 size: 14 residues. Germline assignment: CDR1 SEHNR and CDR2 FQNEAQ (reference sequence). V lost 5 bases, J lost 10 bases, and 18 bases lay in between. Using reference TRBV7-9 and TRBJ2-1 for the parts outside the CDR3, the full variable domain is DTGVSQNPRHKITKRGQNVTFRCDPISEHNRLYWYRQTLGQGPEFLTYFQNEAQLEKSRLLSDRFSAERPKGSFSTLEIQRTEQGDSAMYLCASSPPGGRIEQFFGPGTRLTVL.

The chain links TRBV7-3 to TRBJ2-1; D is uncertain. V was cut by 3 bases and J by 2 bases, with 11 bases left in between. This CDR3 is built from 15 residues. CDR1 SGHTA and CDR2 FQGTGA come from the germline V gene. CDR3 nucleotide sequence: TGTGCCAGCAGCTTGAGTACAAATCCCTACAATGAGCAGTTCTTC. Translating it yields CASSLSTNPYNEQFF. Full variable domain (missing parts from reference TRBV7-3 and TRBJ2-1): GAGVSQTPSNKVTEKGKYVELRCDPISGHTALYWYRQSLGQGPEFLIYFQGTGAADDSGLPNDRFFAVRPEGSVSTLKIQRTERGDSAVYLCASSLSTNPYNEQFFGPGTRLTVL.

The V call is TRBV27, the J call TRBJ1-2; 12 bases align to TRBD1. Germline V gene data show CDR1 as MNHEY and CDR2 as SMNVEV (reference sequence). This CDR3 is built from 15 residues. V was pared by 4 bases and J by 8 bases, with 8 bases of the junction left unmatched. The CDR3 bases are TGTGCCAGCAGTTCGCCGGGACAGGGGGCTTGGGGCTACACCTTC. Its protein product is CASSSPGQGAWGYTF.

This clone was detected only a few times. The chain employs TRBV29-1 and TRBJ2-5; 7 positions match TRBD2. The V and J ends lost 7 bases and 6 bases, in that order; junction bases with no gene match: 14. Germline V gene lookup returns CDR1 SQVTM and CDR2 ANQGSEA. The CDR3 consists of 14 residues. This chain's CDR3 is CSASDRGDLKTQYF. The CDR3 DNA follows: TGCAGCGCCTCGGACCGGGGGGACTTGAAGACCCAGTACTTC.

This chain uses TRBV9 with TRBJ1-1; TRBD1 matches at 12 bases. The CDR3 runs to 17 residues. V gave up 2 bases and J gave up 4 bases; unmatched junction bases: 9. The germline gives CDR1 SGDLS, CDR2 YYNGEE. CDR3 sequence: CASSVNRDRGLVTEAFF. In nucleotides, the CDR3 is TGTGCCAGCAGCGTTAACCGGGACAGGGGGCTGGTCACTGAAGCTTTCTTT.

The V gene is TRBV29-1, the J gene TRBJ2-3, with D perhaps matching TRBD2 (6 bases). Germline CDR1 SQVTM, CDR2 ANQGSEA. Trimming removed 3 bases at V and 0 bases at J, with 10 bases between. The CDR3 spans 14 residues. The chain's CDR3 is CSVEEGSSTDTQYF. The CDR3 DNA reads as TGCAGCGTTGAGGAGGGGTCTAGCACAGATACGCAGTATTTT.

This chain joins TRBV29-1 and TRBJ2-3; D unclear. Trimming stripped 6 bases from V and 2 bases from J, with 6 bases between. This CDR3 has 11 amino acids. Germline CDR1 and CDR2: SQVTM and ANQGSEA. CDR3 sequence: CSVPFTDTQYF. Written as DNA, the CDR3 is TGCAGCGTGCCATTCACAGATACGCAGTATTTT.

Turning to this clone: The germline gene is not matched at one end of the junction; a read error may be the cause. This rearrangement joins TRBV29-1 to TRBJ1-2, with D perhaps TRBD1 (6 bases). The V gene's germline CDR1 is SQVTM and CDR2 ANQGSEA. This CDR3 is 13 amino acids long. CDR3 loop: CGVDPGARDGYTF. In DNA form, the CDR3 reads TGCGGCGTTGATCCGGGGGCCAGAGATGGCTACACCTTC.

This sequence joins TRBV30 and TRBJ1-1; D is uncertain. Germline CDR1 is GTSNPN and CDR2 is SVGIG (reference sequence). Trimming pared 0 bases from V and 8 bases from J, leaving 10 bases between. The CDR3 sequence is 12 residues long. Here the CDR3 DNA reads TGTGCCTGGAGTGTTTCTGTGATAGAAGCTTTCTTT. This gives the protein CAWSVSVIEAFF.

The chain joins TRBV29-1 to TRBJ1-1; D unclear. The V gene's germline CDR1 is SQVTM and CDR2 ANQGSEA. This CDR3 is built from 13 residues. Trimming removed 3 bases at V and 6 bases at J, with 14 bases between. CDR3 nucleotides: TGCAGCGTTGACGTAGGGCGTCGCCCTGAAGCTTTCTTT. Translation gives CSVDVGRRPEAFF.

This clone was detected only once. The same CDR3 can be traced to other DNA sequences in this sample. The chain links TRBV5-1 to TRBJ1-1; no clear D. The CDR3 is 13 residues long. Germline V gives CDR1 SGHRS, CDR2 YFSETQ. With 0 bases removed from V and 2 bases from J, the gap between germline ends came to 5 bases. The CDR3 is CASSLGRNTEAFF. CDR3 nucleotides: TGCGCCAGCAGCTTGGGACGAAACACTGAAGCTTTCTTT.

Concerning this clone itself: Other DNA sequences in this specimen translate into the identical CDR3. V usage is TRBV7-9 and J usage is TRBJ2-7; D tentatively reads TRBD1 or TRBD2 (5 bases each). The length of the CDR3 is 13 residues. V was clipped by 5 bases and J by 2 bases, with 10 bases between them. Germline V gene data show CDR1 as SEHNR and CDR2 as FQNEAQ (reference sequence). CDR3 protein: CASSGDRAYEQYF. CDR3 nucleotide sequence: TGTGCCAGCAGCGGGGACCGAGCCTACGAGCAGTACTTC.

The V and J genes are TRBV29-1 and TRBJ1-2; D is unresolved. Germline V gives CDR1 SQVTM, CDR2 ANQGSEA. The V end was cut by 4 bases, the J end by 0 bases, with 12 bases between. The CDR3 has 14 residues. The CDR3 is CSVGGESSNYGYTF. CDR3 nucleotides: TGCAGCGTTGGAGGAGAGAGCTCTAACTATGGCTACACCTTC.

This clone was counted only a few times. The chain couples TRBV6-6 to TRBJ2-7; D ambiguous. CDR1 MNHNY and CDR2 SVGAGI come from the germline V gene (reference sequence). CDR3 length equals 12 residues. Deletions cut 0 bases from V and 4 bases from J, with 4 bases between. This CDR3 reads CASSYSNYEQYF. Written as DNA, the CDR3 is TGTGCCAGCAGTTACTCCAATTACGAGCAGTACTTC.

The chain couples TRBV4-1 to TRBJ2-1; D might be TRBD2 (5 bases). The germline V gene encodes CDR1 MGHRA and CDR2 YSYEKL. The CDR3 covers 18 residues. V lost 0 bases and J lost 0, with 15 bases in between. The CDR3 loop reads CASSQDFVSGSSYNEQFF. CDR3 in DNA: TGCGCCAGCAGCCAAGATTTCGTAAGCGGAAGCTCCTACAATGAGCAGTTCTTC.